These 22 T cell receptor beta chains were all obtained from the same sample, sequenced in a study of radiation and T cells in renal cell carcinoma. Profiled with immunoSEQ multiplex PCR; TCRdb holds only in-frame clones, not every one. The sample includes fewer than 45,000 clones, 82% of them seen just once. Time point defined: blood 4 weeks post-SBRT, at nephrectomy. Described treatment: 15 Gy SBRT to primary tumor, nephrectomy 4 weeks later. The material was blood, obtained from a patient whose treatment included radiotherapy and nephrectomy. The source of these receptors is a woman in her sixties or seventies with renal cell carcinoma.

The chain employs TRBV4-2 and TRBJ1-2, with a possible D match to TRBD1 (5 bases). Germline CDR1 LGHNA, CDR2 YNFKEQ. This CDR3 region has 17 residues. The V end lost 0 bases, the J end lost 4 bases, and 18 bases lay between the germline ends. CDR3 sequence (DNA): TGTGCCAGCAGCCAAGATGTGGGCAGGGACGCTACCTATGGCTACACCTTC. It specifies CASSQDVGRDATYGYTF.

The chain recombines TRBV19 with TRBJ2-1; 10 bases fit TRBD2. The germline gives CDR1 LNHDA, CDR2 SQIVND (reference sequence). CDR3 length: 14 residues. V dropped 3 bases and J dropped 9; count of bases not matched to a gene: 5. Here the CDR3 DNA reads TGTGCCAGTAGTATTAGCAGCGGGAGGGGTGAGCAGTTCTTC. Its translation is CASSISSGRGEQFF.

By share of the sample, this clone is medium-sized. The V call is TRBV5-5, the J call TRBJ2-7, with TRBD2 matching 11 bases. The junction had 6 bases not matched to a gene; V was cut back by 1 base and J by 3 bases. The CDR3 totals 16 residues. Germline CDR1 reads SGHKS; CDR2 reads YYEKEE (reference sequence). DNA of the CDR3: TGTGCCAGCAGCTTGTTACTAGCGGGGGCCAACTACGAGCAGTACTTC. Its translation is CASSLLLAGANYEQYF.

This chain links TRBV30 with TRBJ2-6; D possibly matches TRBD1 or TRBD2 (5 bases each). This CDR3 contains 15 residues. The germline V gene has CDR1 GTSNPN and CDR2 SVGIG (reference sequence). Trimming took 2 bases from V and 1 from J, leaving 9 bases between them. The DNA of the CDR3 is TGTGCCTGGAGTTCGGGACCATCTGGGGCCAACGTCCTGACTTTC. Amino acids: CAWSSGPSGANVLTF.

The genes are TRBV2 and TRBJ2-7, with 11 bases identical to TRBD1. V dropped 6 bases and J dropped 4; count of bases not matched to a gene: 5. The V gene's germline CDR1 is SNHLY and CDR2 FYNNEI. The CDR3 runs 14 residues. The DNA of the CDR3 is TGTGCCAGCAGAGTCGGGACAGGGGGATACGAGCAGTACTTC. Its protein product is CASRVGTGGYEQYF.

V and J are TRBV2 and TRBJ1-3; D call uncertain. Germline CDR1 is SNHLY and CDR2 is FYNNEI. CDR3 length: 14 residues. The V end lost 2 bases, the J end lost 0 bases, and 5 bases lay between the germline ends. CDR3 in DNA: TGTGCCAGCAGTGAACGGCACTCTGGAAACACCATATATTTT. Translation gives CASSERHSGNTIYF.

The rearrangement uses TRBV19 and TRBJ2-1; a weak D match, TRBD1 (5 bases). V was clipped by 3 bases and J by 8 bases, with 8 bases between them. Per germline, CDR1 LNHDA and CDR2 SQIVND (reference sequence). CDR3 length: 12 residues. Written as DNA, the CDR3 is TGTGCCAGTAGTATGTCAGGGTATGAGCAGTTCTTC. It specifies CASSMSGYEQFF.

The gene calls are TRBV29-1 and TRBJ1-1, with a possible D match to TRBD1 (5 bases). Per the germline V gene, CDR1 is SQVTM and CDR2 is ANQGSEA. Trimming removed 7 bases from V and 1 base from J, with 13 bases in between. The CDR3 has 13 amino acids. The CDR3 reads CSGLDRENTEAFF. The CDR3 coding sequence is TGCAGCGGGCTCGACAGAGAGAACACTGAAGCTTTCTTT. The whole variable domain, remainder taken from reference TRBV29-1 and TRBJ1-1, is SAVISQKPSRDICQRGTSLTIQCQVDSQVTMMFWYRQQPGQSLTLIATANQGSEATYESGFVIDKFPISRPNLTFSTLTVSNMSPEDSSIYLCSGLDRENTEAFFGQGTRLTVV.

The J gene is TRBJ2-3, the V gene TRBV4-3; 14 nucleotides agree with TRBD2. V lost 3 bases, J lost 4 bases, and 12 bases stayed unmatched. Germline CDR1 reads LGHNA; CDR2 reads YSLEER. The CDR3 consists of 19 residues. The CDR3 sequence is CASSHPNGTSGRGADTQYF. Written as DNA, the CDR3 is TGCGCCAGCAGCCACCCCAACGGGACTAGCGGGAGAGGGGCAGATACGCAGTATTTT.

This sequence joins TRBV6-1 and TRBJ2-5; 8 positions match TRBD2. The ends lost 11 bases at V and 2 bases at J; junction bases unmatched: 7. Germline V lookup: CDR1 MNHNS, CDR2 SASEGT. This CDR3 has 13 amino acids. The CDR3 nucleotides read TGTGCCGGACGGACTAGCTATCAAGAGACCCAGTACTTC. Its protein is CAGRTSYQETQYF.

This clone was seen a handful of times. V is TRBV4-1 and J is TRBJ2-5; perhaps TRBD1 as D (5 bases). Germline V gene sequence: CDR1 MGHRA, CDR2 YSYEKL. Trimming stripped 3 bases from V and 4 bases from J, with 12 bases between. This CDR3 is 14 amino acids long. In nucleotides, the CDR3 is TGCGCCAGCAGCCATGCGATGGGGCGAGAGACCCAGTACTTC. It yields the protein CASSHAMGRETQYF.

This clone has a handful of counts. The chain links TRBV5-4 to TRBJ1-2, with no clear D. Germline V gene data show CDR1 as SGHNT and CDR2 as YYREEE (reference sequence). CDR3 length equals 13 residues. V lost 5 bases to trimming and J lost 5 bases, with 13 bases between them. The CDR3 bases are TGTGCCAGCAGTTCTGGAGGGTCGTATGGCTACACCTTC. It encodes CASSSGGSYGYTF.

V usage is TRBV5-1 and J usage is TRBJ2-1; D assignment may be TRBD1 or TRBD2 (6 bases each). The CDR3 extends over 13 amino acids. The germline CDR1 and CDR2 sequences are SGHRS and YFSETQ. The V end was cut by 7 bases, the J end by 3 bases, with 11 bases between. CDR3 DNA: TGCGCCAGCGGGAGGACAGACTACAATGAGCAGTTCTTC. This codes for CASGRTDYNEQFF.

The rearrangement uses TRBV7-9 and TRBJ2-1; TRBD2 aligns across 9 bases. The CDR3 spans 16 residues. After removal of 5 bases from V and 12 bases from J, the junction contained 17 bases not matched to a gene. Germline CDR1 is SEHNR and CDR2 is FQNEAQ (reference sequence). The DNA of the CDR3 is TGTGCCAGCAGCCGATACTCTAGCGGGGCACATTGGGGGCAGTTCTTC. Residues: CASSRYSSGAHWGQFF.

The gene calls are TRBV14 and TRBJ1-3; 8 bases map to TRBD1. V trimming: 5 bases; J trimming: 0 bases; junction bases outside the gene matches: 3. CDR1 is SGHDN and CDR2 is FVKESK in the germline V gene. The length of the CDR3 is 15 residues. CDR3 in amino acids: CASSKGQVSGNTIYF. The CDR3 bases are TGTGCCAGCAGCAAGGGACAGGTCTCTGGAAACACCATATATTTT.

The CDR3 here is CASSPQGRSLGGGNQPQHF. Here the CDR3 DNA reads TGTGCCAGCTCACCACAGGGACGGAGCCTCGGGGGCGGCAATCAGCCCCAGCATTTT. This chain connects TRBV18 to TRBJ1-5, with a tentative D call TRBD1 (6 bases). In germline, CDR1 is KGHSH, CDR2 LQKENI. This CDR3 is 19 amino acids long. V was trimmed by 1 base and J by 2 bases, leaving 21 bases between them.

Of note for this clone: Distinct nucleotide sequences in the sample also encode this CDR3. The V and J genes are TRBV5-1 and TRBJ2-7; tentatively, D is TRBD1 or TRBD2 (6 bases each). V shed 1 base and J shed 4 bases, with 12 bases lying between them. The CDR3 runs to 14 residues. The germline CDR1 and CDR2 sequences are SGHRS and YFSETQ. The DNA of the CDR3 is TGCGCCAGCAGCTTGCTAGGGGGGTCATACGAGCAGTACTTC. Residues: CASSLLGGSYEQYF. The whole variable domain, filled in from reference TRBV5-1 and TRBJ2-7, reads KAGVTQTPRYLIKTRGQQVTLSCSPISGHRSVSWYQQTPGQGLQFLFEYFSETQRNKGNFPGRFSGRQFSNSRSEMNVSTLELGDSALYLCASSLLGGSYEQYFGPGTRLTVT.

By its share, this clone is medium-sized. The chain joins TRBV11-2 to TRBJ2-5, with 9 bases that match TRBD2. Looked up from germline, CDR1 is SGHAT and CDR2 is FQNNGV. J lost 0 bases, V lost 5 bases, and 13 bases had no gene match. The CDR3 covers 18 residues. The chain's CDR3 is CASSLVGASGVYQETQYF. The CDR3 nucleotides are TGTGCCAGCAGCCTAGTAGGGGCTAGCGGGGTGTACCAAGAGACCCAGTACTTC.

The CDR3 loop is CASSSTSEQYF. CDR3 DNA: TGTGCCAGCAGCTCCACGAGCGAGCAGTACTTC. The chain recombines TRBV7-9 with TRBJ2-7, with unresolved D. Trimming took 4 bases from V and 6 from J, leaving 7 bases between them. Germline V gives CDR1 SEHNR, CDR2 FQNEAQ (reference sequence). The CDR3 runs 11 residues.

This clone was counted between two and nine times. The chain joins TRBV10-1 to TRBJ1-1, with D possibly matching TRBD1 (6 bases). Germline values: CDR1 WNHNN, CDR2 SYGVQD (reference sequence). The CDR3 consists of 14 residues. V was clipped by 0 bases and J by 4 bases, with 9 bases between them. The chain's CDR3 is CASSESRGATEAFF. The CDR3 DNA sequence: TGCGCCAGCAGTGAGTCGAGGGGGGCCACTGAAGCTTTCTTT.

The CDR3 sequence: CASSLDSNQPQHF. For the CDR3, the DNA is TGTGCCAGCAGCTTAGATTCCAATCAGCCCCAGCATTTT. This chain joins TRBV11-2 and TRBJ1-5; D is undetermined. This CDR3 has 13 amino acids. The germline V gene has CDR1 SGHAT and CDR2 FQNNGV. V lost 0 bases and J 3 bases, leaving 3 bases between the germline ends.

This clone was picked up a small number of times. V and J are TRBV6-1 and TRBJ1-2; no reliable D call. This CDR3 is built from 15 residues. The V end lost 5 bases, the J end lost 0 bases, and 13 bases lay between the germline ends. Looked up from germline, CDR1 is MNHNS and CDR2 is SASEGT. The CDR3 DNA reads TGTGCCAGCAGTACCCGACCGTTAGCTAACTATGGCTACACCTTC. This gives the protein CASSTRPLANYGYTF.